The entry below gives a single TCR beta chain sequence along with its context. These data belong to a study of blood T cell repertoires in COVID-19. Produced via immunoSEQ multiplex PCR; TCRdb's table is partial and in-frame only. This sample yields roughly 150,000 clones, of which more than 60% are seen a single time; about 8.3% belongs to the top ten. The CDR3 has 13 amino acids. V gave up 4 bases and J gave up 1 base, with 7 bases separating them. Looked up from germline, CDR1 is LNHDA and CDR2 is SQIVND (reference sequence). This TCR derives from a man aged 55 to 70 with acute or convalescent COVID-19. Sequencing used peripheral blood. V is TRBV19 and J is TRBJ2-5, with D unclear. The CDR3 loop is CASSRAVQETQYF. The DNA for the CDR3 is TGTGCCAGTAGTAGGGCAGTCCAAGAGACCCAGTACTTC.